Each of the 2 T cell receptor beta chains below was sequenced from the same sample in a study of response to subunit inactivated influenza vaccine. TCRdb re-called the RT-PCR reads through MiXCR, storing one row per CDR3 protein. The repertoire holds hundreds of thousands of distinct CDR3 sequences, with about a fifth as singletons. The specimen comprised PBMCs from blood, sampled around 5 days after vaccination. The receptors were gathered from a man between 50 and 59 years old who received an inactivated influenza vaccine.

Of note for this clonotype: A much larger clone lies a single base off, so this may be a read error. This chain uses TRBV7-6 with TRBJ2-1; maybe TRBD1 (5 bases). Per germline, CDR1 SGHVS and CDR2 FNYEAQ. This CDR3 has 15 amino acids. V lost 1 base, J lost 3 bases, and 10 bases lay in between. The CDR3 DNA follows: TGTGCCAGCAGCTTAGGCAGGGTGGGCTACAATGAGCAGTTCTTC. This codes for CASSLGRVGYNEQFF.

This clonotype was counted ten times or more. The chain's CDR3 is CATESPFTYEQYF. The CDR3 coding sequence is TGTGCCACCGAGTCTCCGTTTACCTACGAGCAGTACTTC. The rearrangement joins TRBV24-1 to TRBJ2-7; D is ambiguous. The CDR3 contains 13 residues. Germline values: CDR1 KGHDR, CDR2 SFDVKD. The V end was cut by 9 bases, the J end by 2 bases, with 13 bases between.